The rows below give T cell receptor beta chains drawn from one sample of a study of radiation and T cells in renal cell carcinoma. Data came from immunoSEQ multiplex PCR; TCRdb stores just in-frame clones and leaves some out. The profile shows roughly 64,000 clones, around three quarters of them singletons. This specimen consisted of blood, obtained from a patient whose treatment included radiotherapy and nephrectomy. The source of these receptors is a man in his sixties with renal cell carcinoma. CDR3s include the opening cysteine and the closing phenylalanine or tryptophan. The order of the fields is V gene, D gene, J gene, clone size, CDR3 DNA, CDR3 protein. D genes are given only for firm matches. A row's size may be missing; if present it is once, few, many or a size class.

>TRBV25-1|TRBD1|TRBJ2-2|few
TGTGCCAGCAGCGAACAAAACAGGGGGCGCGGCACCGGGGAGCTGTTTTTT
CASSEQNRGRGTGELFF
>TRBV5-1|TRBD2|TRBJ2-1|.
TGCGCCAGCAGCTTGGTTCCTAGCGGGAGCCCCGGGGGTGAGCAGTTCTTC
CASSLVPSGSPGGEQFF
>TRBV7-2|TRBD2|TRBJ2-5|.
TGTGCCAGCAGCTTAGATGGGGGGGGGACCCAGTACTTC
CASSLDGGGTQYF
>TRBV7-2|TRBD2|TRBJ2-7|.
TGTGCCAGCAGCTCAGAGCGGGGGGGCAGCGAGCAGTACTTC
CASSSERGGSEQYF
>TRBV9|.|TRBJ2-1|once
TGTGCCAGCAGTATAAGCGCCCGACGGGGGAATGAGCAGTTCTTC
CASSISARRGNEQFF
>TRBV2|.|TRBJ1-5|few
TGTGCCGGTAGCCGGCAGGTCAATCAGCCCCAGCATTTT
CAGSRQVNQPQHF
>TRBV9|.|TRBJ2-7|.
TGTGCCAGCAGCCCACAGACGGTACCCTCCTACGAGCAGTACTTC
CASSPQTVPSYEQYF
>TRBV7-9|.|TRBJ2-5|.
TGTGCCAGCAGCCCTCCGACGGGGCTACAAGAGACCCAGTACTTC
CASSPPTGLQETQYF
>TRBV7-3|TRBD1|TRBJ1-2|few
TGTGCCAGCAGCCCAACCCCCGGACAGGCCTTTTATGGCTACACCTTC
CASSPTPGQAFYGYTF
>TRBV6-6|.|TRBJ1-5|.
TGTGCCAGCCACACACCGGGACTCAATCAGCCCCAGCATTTT
CASHTPGLNQPQHF
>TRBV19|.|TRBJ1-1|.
TGTGCCAGTAGTCTCATGGGGGGGCCCACTGAAGCTTTCTTT
CASSLMGGPTEAFF
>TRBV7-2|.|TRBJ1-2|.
TGTGCCAGCAGCTTAGCGGTGGGAAACTATGGCTACACCTTC
CASSLAVGNYGYTF
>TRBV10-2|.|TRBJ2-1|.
TGCGCCAGCAGGACTAGAACCAATGAGCAGTTCTTC
CASRTRTNEQFF
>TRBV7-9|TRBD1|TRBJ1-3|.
TGTGCCAGCAGCTTAGCCAGGGGGCTTCTATCTGGAAACACCATATATTTT
CASSLARGLLSGNTIYF
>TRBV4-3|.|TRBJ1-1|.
TGCGCCAGCAGCCAAGGAGCAGCGAACACTGAAGCTTTCTTT
CASSQGAANTEAFF
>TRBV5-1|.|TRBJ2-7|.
TGCGCCAGCAGCCCCCGGGGTGGGGGTCGCCACGAGCAGTACTTC
CASSPRGGGRHEQYF
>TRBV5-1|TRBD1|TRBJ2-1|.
TGCGCCAGCAGCTCCCTGGGACAGGGGGCTCGTGAGCAGTTCTTC
CASSSLGQGAREQFF